This T cell receptor beta chain was sequenced during a study of beta chain features in type 1 diabetes. This clone was seen only a few times. Its antigen is not identified. Study outcomes and limitations: For patients, the naive, central memory and Treg TCRB repertoires appeared more alike than for healthy donors.

Every bit of the isolated RNA underwent reverse transcription, so sequencing read expressed TCRB transcripts. Clones were sequenced by immunoSEQ multiplex PCR, and TCRdb holds only the in-frame ones, with some missing. The sample includes about 350,000 clones, less than 20% seen only once; the top ten take roughly 0.045%. The V end was cut by 1 base, the J end by 4 bases, with 10 bases between. Germline V gene lookup returns CDR1 SEHNR and CDR2 FQNEAQ (reference sequence). This CDR3 has 14 amino acids. This sequence was found in a woman aged 18 to 35 in good health. This sequence joins TRBV7-9 and TRBJ1-1, with a possible D match to TRBD1 (5 bases). Material for sequencing was naive CD4+ T cells from blood. The chain's CDR3 is CASSLVPGRTEAFF. CDR3 nucleotide sequence: TGTGCCAGCAGCTTAGTTCCAGGGCGCACTGAAGCTTTCTTT.